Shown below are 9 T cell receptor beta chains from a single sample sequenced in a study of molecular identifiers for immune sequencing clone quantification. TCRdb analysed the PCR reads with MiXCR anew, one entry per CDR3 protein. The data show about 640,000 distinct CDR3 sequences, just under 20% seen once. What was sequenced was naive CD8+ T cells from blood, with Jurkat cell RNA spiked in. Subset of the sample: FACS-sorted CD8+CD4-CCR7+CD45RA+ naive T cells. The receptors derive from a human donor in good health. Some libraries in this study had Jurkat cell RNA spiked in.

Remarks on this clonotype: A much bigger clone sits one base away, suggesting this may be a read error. This CDR3 reads CASSRSLGGEQSF. CDR3 nucleotide sequence: TGTGCCAGCAGCCGGTCGTTGGGCGGTGAGCAGTCCTTC. The rearrangement links TRBV14 to TRBJ2-1; D not resolved. Germline V gene sequence: CDR1 SGHDN, CDR2 FVKESK. CDR3 length: 13 amino acids.

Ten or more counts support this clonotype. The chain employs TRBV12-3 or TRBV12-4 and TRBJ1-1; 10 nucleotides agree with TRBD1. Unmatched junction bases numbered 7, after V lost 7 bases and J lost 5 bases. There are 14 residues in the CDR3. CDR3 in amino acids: CASTQGTGVTEAFF. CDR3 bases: TGTGCCAGCACCCAAGGGACAGGGGTTACTGAAGCTTTCTTT.

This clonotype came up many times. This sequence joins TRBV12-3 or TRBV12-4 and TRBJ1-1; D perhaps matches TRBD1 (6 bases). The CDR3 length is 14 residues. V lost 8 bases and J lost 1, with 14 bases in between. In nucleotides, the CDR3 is TGTGCCAGCGGACTACAGGGAGCGAACACTGAAGCTTTCTTT. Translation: CASGLQGANTEAFF.

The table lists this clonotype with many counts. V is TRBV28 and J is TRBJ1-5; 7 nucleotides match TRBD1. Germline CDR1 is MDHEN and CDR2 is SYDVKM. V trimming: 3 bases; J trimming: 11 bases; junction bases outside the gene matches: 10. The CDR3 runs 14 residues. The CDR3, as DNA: TGTGCCAGCAGTTTTCCGGACAGGTTATTGGCCCAGCATTTT. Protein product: CASSFPDRLLAQHF. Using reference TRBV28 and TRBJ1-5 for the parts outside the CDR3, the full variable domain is DVKVTQSSRYLVKRTGEKVFLECVQDMDHENMFWYRQDPGLGLRLIYFSYDVKMKEKGDIPEGYSVSREKKERFSLILESASTNQTSMYLCASSFPDRLLAQHFGDGTRLSIL.

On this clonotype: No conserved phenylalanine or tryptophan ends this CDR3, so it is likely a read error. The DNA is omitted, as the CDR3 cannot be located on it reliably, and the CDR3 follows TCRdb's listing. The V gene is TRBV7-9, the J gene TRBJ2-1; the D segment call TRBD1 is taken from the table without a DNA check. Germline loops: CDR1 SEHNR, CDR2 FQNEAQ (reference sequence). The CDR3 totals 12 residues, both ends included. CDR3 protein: CASSLAERPRFL.

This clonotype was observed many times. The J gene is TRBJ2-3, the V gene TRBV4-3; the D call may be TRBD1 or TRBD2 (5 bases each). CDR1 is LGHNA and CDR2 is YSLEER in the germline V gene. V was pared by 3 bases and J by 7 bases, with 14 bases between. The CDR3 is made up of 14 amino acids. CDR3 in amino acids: CASSHWDGGYTQYF. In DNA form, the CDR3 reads TGCGCCAGCAGCCATTGGGACGGCGGATATACGCAGTATTTT.

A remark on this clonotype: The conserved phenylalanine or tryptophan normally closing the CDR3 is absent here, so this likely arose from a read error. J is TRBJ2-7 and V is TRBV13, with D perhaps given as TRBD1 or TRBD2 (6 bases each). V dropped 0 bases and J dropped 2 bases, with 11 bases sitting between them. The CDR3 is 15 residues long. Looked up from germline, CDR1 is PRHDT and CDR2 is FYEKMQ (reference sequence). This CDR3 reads CASSLGDGGAYEQYL. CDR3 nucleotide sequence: TGTGCCAGCAGCTTAGGCGACGGGGGCGCCTACGAGCAGTACCTC.

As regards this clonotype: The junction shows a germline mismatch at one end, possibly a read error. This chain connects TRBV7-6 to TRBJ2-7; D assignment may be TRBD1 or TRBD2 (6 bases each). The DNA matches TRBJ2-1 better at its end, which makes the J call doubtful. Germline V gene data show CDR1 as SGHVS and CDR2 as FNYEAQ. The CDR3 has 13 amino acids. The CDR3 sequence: CAGSLEGGTEQFF. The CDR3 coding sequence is TGTGCCGGCAGCTTAGAGGGGGGCACCGAGCAGTTCTTC.

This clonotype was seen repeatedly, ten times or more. CDR3 bases: TGTGCCAGCAGCGAGGGGACAGCGTCTAACTATGGCTACACCTTC. Its protein product is CASSEGTASNYGYTF. The chain combines TRBV2 with TRBJ1-2; 7 nucleotides line up with TRBD1. Germline V lookup: CDR1 SNHLY, CDR2 FYNNEI. This CDR3 contains 15 residues. J was trimmed by 0 bases and V by 6 bases; bases with no gene match: 7.